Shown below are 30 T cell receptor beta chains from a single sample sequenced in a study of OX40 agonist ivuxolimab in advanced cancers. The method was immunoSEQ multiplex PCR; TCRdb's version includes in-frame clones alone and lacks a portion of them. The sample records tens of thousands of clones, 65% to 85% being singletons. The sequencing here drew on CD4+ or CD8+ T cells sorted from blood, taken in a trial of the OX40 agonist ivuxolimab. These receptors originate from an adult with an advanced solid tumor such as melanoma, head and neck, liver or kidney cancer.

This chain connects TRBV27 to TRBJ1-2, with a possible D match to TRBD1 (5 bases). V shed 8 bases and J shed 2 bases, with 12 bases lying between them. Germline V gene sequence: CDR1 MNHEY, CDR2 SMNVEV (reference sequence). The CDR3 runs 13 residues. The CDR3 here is CASGVSGNYGYTF. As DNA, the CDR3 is TGTGCCAGCGGTGTTTCAGGGAACTATGGCTACACCTTC.

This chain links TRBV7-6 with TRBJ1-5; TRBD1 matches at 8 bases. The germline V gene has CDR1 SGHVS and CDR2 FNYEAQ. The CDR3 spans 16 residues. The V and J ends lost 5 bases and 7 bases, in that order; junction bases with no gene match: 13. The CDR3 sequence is CASSKARTGIDQPQHF. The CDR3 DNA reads TGTGCCAGCAGCAAAGCCCGGACAGGGATTGACCAGCCCCAGCATTTT. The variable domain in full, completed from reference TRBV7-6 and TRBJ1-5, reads GAGVSQSPRYKVTKRGQDVALRCDPISGHVSLYWYRQALGQGPEFLTYFNYEAQQDKSGLPNDRFSAERPEGSISTLTIQRTEQRDSAMYRCASSKARTGIDQPQHFGDGTRLSIL.

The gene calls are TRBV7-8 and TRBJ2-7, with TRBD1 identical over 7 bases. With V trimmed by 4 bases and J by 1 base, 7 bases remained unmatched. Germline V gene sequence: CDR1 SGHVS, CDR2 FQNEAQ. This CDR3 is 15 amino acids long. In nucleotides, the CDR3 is TGTGCCAGCAGCTCCTACGGGACAGAGTCCTACGAGCAGTACTTC. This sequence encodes CASSSYGTESYEQYF. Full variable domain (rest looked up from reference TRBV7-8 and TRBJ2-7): GAGVSQSPRYKVAKRGQDVALRCDPISGHVSLFWYQQALGQGPEFLTYFQNEAQLDKSGLPSDRFFAERPEGSVSTLKIQRTQQEDSAVYLCASSSYGTESYEQYFGPGTRLTVT.

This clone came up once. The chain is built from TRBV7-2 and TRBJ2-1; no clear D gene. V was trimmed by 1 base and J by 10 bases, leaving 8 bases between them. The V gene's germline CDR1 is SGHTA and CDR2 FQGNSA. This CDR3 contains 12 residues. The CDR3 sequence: CASSLGALEQFF. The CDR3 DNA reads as TGTGCCAGCAGCTTAGGAGCCCTAGAGCAGTTCTTC.

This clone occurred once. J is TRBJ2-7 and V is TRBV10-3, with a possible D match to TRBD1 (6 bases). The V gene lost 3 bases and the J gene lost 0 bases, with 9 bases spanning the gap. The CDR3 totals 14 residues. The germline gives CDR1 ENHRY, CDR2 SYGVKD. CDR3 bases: TGTGCCATCAGTGAAAGGGGGAGCTCCTACGAGCAGTACTTC. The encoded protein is CAISERGSSYEQYF.

CDR3 in amino acids: CASSQGSRDAEQYF. In DNA, the CDR3 is TGCGCCAGCAGCCAAGGGAGCAGGGATGCCGAGCAGTACTTC. V gene TRBV4-3 combines with J gene TRBJ2-7, with TRBD1 as a possible D gene (5 bases). Germline loops: CDR1 LGHNA, CDR2 YSLEER. Trimming pared 1 base from V and 6 bases from J, leaving 13 bases between. The CDR3 is made up of 14 amino acids.

The CDR3 spells CSVTLQGNEQYF. CDR3 bases: TGCAGCGTTACCCTTCAGGGGAACGAGCAGTACTTC. The chain recombines TRBV29-1 with TRBJ2-7; the D gene is possibly TRBD1 (6 bases). The V end was cut by 5 bases, the J end by 5 bases, with 13 bases between. CDR1 and CDR2 (germline): SQVTM, ANQGSEA. This CDR3 contains 12 residues.

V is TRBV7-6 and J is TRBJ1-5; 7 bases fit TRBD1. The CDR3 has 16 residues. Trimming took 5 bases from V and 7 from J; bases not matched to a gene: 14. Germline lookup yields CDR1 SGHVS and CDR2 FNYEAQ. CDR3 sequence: CASSPQGGNHGQPQHF. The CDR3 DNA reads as TGTGCCAGCAGCCCTCAAGGGGGCAACCATGGGCAGCCCCAGCATTTT.

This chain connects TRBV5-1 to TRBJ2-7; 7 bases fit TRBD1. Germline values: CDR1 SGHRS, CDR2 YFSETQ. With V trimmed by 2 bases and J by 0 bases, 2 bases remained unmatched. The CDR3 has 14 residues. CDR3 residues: CASSFEGASYEQYF. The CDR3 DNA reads TGCGCCAGCAGCTTTGAGGGGGCCTCCTACGAGCAGTACTTC.

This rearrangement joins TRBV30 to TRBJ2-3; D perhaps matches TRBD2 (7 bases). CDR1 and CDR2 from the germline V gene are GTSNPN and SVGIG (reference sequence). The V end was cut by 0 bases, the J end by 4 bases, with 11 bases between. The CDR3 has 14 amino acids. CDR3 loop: CAWSVQGGADTQYF. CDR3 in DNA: TGTGCCTGGAGTGTACAAGGGGGGGCAGATACGCAGTATTTT. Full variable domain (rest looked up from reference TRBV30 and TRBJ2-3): SQTIHQWPATLVQPVGSPLSLECTVEGTSNPNLYWYRQAAGRGLQLLFYSVGIGQISSEVPQNLSASRPQDRQFILSSKKLLLSDSGFYLCAWSVQGGADTQYFGPGTRLTVL.

DNA of the CDR3: TGTGCCAGTAGTACCGTTAGCACAGATACGCAGTATTTT. This encodes CASSTVSTDTQYF. V gene TRBV19 combines with J gene TRBJ2-3; D ambiguous. Trimming removed 4 bases from V and 0 bases from J, with 5 bases in between. The CDR3 spans 13 residues. Looked up from germline, CDR1 is LNHDA and CDR2 is SQIVND (reference sequence).

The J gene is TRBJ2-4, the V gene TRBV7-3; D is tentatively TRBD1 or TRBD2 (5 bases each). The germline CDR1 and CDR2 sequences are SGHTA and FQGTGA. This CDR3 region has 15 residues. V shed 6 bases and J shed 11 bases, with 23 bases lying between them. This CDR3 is CASSRVGTVIGLQYF. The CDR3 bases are TGTGCCAGCAGTCGAGTTGGGACGGTGATTGGGCTTCAGTACTTC.

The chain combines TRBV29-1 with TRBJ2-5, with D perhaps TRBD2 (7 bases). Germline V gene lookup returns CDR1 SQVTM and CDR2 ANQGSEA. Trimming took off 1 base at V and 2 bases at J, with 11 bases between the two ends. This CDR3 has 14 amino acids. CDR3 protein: CSVEVRGGQETQYF. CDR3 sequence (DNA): TGCAGCGTTGAAGTGAGGGGGGGACAAGAGACCCAGTACTTC.

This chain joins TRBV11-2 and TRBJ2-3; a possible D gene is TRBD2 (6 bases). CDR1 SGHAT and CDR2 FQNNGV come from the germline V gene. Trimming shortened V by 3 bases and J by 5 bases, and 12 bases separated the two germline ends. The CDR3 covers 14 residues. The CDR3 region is CASSLRFGGDTQYF. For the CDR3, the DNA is TGTGCCAGCAGCTTGAGATTCGGGGGAGATACGCAGTATTTT.

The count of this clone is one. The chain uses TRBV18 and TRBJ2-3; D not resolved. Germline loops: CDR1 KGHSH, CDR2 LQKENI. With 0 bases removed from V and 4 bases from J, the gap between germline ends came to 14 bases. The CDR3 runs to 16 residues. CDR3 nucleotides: TGTGCCAGCTCACCACCTCGTTCGGGTTTCGCAGATACGCAGTATTTT. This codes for CASSPPRSGFADTQYF.

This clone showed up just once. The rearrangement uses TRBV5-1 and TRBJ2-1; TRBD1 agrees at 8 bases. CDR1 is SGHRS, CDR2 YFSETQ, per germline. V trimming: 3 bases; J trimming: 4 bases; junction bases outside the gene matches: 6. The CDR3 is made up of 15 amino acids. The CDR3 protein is CASSWTGWRYNEQFF. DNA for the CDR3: TGCGCCAGCAGCTGGACAGGGTGGAGGTACAATGAGCAGTTCTTC.

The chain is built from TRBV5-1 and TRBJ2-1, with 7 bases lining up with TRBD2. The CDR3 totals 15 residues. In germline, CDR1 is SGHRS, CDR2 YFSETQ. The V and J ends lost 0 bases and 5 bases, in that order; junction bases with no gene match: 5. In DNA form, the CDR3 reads TGCGCCAGCAGCTTGGTCCCCAGCGGGAACAATGAGCAGTTCTTC. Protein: CASSLVPSGNNEQFF. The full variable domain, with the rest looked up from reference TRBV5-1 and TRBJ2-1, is KAGVTQTPRYLIKTRGQQVTLSCSPISGHRSVSWYQQTPGQGLQFLFEYFSETQRNKGNFPGRFSGRQFSNSRSEMNVSTLELGDSALYLCASSLVPSGNNEQFFGPGTRLTVL.

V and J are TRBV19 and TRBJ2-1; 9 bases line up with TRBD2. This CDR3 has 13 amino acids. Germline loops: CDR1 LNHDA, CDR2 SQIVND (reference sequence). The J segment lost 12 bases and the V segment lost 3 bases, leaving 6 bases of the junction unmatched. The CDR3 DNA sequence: TGTGCCAGTAGTATCCTTAGCGGGGGCCCGCAGTTCTTC. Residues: CASSILSGGPQFF.

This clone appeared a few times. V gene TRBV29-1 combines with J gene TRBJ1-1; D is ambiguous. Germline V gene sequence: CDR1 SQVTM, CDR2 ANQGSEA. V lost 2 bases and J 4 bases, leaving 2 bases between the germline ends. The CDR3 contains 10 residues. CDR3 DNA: TGCAGCGTTGAATTCACTGAAGCTTTCTTT. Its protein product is CSVEFTEAFF.

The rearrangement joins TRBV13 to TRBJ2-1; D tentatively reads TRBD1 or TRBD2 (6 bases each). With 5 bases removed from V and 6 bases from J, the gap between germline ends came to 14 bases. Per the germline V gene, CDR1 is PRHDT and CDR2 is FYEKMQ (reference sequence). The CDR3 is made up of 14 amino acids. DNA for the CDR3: TGTGCCAGCAGCCCTAGGGGGGCGGGCAATGAGCAGTTCTTC. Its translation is CASSPRGAGNEQFF.

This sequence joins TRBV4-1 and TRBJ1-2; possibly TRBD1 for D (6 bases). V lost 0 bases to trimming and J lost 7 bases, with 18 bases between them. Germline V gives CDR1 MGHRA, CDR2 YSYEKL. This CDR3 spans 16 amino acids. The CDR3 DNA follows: TGCGCCAGCAGCCAAGATAGGGGGGGGCGCGTAGGTGGCTACACCTTC. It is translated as CASSQDRGGRVGGYTF.

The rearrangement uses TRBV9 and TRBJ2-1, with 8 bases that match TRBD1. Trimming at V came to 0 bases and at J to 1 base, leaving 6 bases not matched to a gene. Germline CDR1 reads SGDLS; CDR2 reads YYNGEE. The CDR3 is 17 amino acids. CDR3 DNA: TGTGCCAGCAGCGTAGGGACAGGGAGAGGGTCCTACAATGAGCAGTTCTTC. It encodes CASSVGTGRGSYNEQFF.

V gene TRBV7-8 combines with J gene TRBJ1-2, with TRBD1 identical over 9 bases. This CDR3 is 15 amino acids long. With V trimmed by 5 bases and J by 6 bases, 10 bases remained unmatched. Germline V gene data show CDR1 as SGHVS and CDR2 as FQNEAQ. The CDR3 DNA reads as TGTGCCAGCAGCCCAACGGGACAGGGTAGAGATGGCTACACCTTC. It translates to CASSPTGQGRDGYTF.

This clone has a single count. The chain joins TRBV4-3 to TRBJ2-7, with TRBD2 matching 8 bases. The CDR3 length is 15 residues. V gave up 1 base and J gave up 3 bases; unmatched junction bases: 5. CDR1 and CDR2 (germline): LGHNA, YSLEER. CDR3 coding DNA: TGCGCCAGCAGCCAAGGCGCGGGGGGCCTCTACGAGCAGTACTTC. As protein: CASSQGAGGLYEQYF.

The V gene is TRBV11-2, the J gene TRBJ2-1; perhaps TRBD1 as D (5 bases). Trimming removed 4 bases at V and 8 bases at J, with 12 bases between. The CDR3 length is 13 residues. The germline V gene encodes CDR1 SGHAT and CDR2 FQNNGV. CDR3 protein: CASSSTQGDEQFF. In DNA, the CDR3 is TGTGCCAGCAGCTCCACTCAGGGCGATGAGCAGTTCTTC.

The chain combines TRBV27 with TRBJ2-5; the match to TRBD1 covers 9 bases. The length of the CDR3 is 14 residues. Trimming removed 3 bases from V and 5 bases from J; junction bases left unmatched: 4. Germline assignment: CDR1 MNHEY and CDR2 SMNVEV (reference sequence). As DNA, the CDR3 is TGTGCCAGCAGTTTGGTACAGGGGGCGGAGACCCAGTACTTC. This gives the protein CASSLVQGAETQYF.

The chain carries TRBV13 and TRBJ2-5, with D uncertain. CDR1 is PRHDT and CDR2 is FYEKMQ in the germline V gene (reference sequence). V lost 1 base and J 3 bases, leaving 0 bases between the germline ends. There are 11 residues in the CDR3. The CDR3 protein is CASSLEETQYF. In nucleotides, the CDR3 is TGTGCCAGCAGCTTAGAAGAGACCCAGTACTTC.

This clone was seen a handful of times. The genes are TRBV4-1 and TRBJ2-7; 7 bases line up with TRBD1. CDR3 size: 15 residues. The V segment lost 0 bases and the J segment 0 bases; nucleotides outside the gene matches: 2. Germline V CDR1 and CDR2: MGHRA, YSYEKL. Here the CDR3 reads CASSQEGTASYEQYF. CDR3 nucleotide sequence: TGCGCCAGCAGCCAAGAAGGGACAGCCTCCTACGAGCAGTACTTC.

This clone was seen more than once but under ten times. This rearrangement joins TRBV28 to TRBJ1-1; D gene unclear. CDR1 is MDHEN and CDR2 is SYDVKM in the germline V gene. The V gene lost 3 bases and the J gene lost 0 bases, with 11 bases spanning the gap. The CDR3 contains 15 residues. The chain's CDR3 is CASSFEVALNTEAFF. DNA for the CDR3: TGTGCCAGCAGTTTCGAAGTGGCTTTGAACACTGAAGCTTTCTTT.

The CDR3 DNA reads as TGTGCCAGCAGTTACCGGAGCACAGATACGCAGTATTTT. Its protein is CASSYRSTDTQYF. The chain is built from TRBV27 and TRBJ2-3, with D uncertain. The V gene lost 4 bases and the J gene lost 0 bases, with 5 bases spanning the gap. CDR1 MNHEY and CDR2 SMNVEV come from the germline V gene (reference sequence). The CDR3 consists of 13 residues.